The rows below give T cell receptor beta chains drawn from one sample of a study of cytomegalovirus exposure and HLA in healthy donors. Assay: immunoSEQ multiplex PCR; the TCRdb copy retains only in-frame clones and omits some. The table includes approximately 150,000 clones, about 83% detected once. The sequencing sample was made of PBMCs. The receptors were sampled from a woman in her thirties in good health and CMV-seronegative. Both conserved end residues are trimmed from each CDR3. The order of the fields is CDR3 length, V gene, CDR3 protein.

len: 13; v_gene: TRBV6-1; CDR3aa: ASARRQGESHGYT
len: 12; v_gene: TRBV6-1; CDR3aa: ASSEWGVGETQY
len: 13; v_gene: TRBV5-1; CDR3aa: ASSFSSGGLNEQF
len: 13; v_gene: TRBV25-1; CDR3aa: ASSSRQGANYGYT
len: 13; v_gene: TRBV6-5; CDR3aa: ASSYGSSYRGGYT
len: 11; v_gene: TRBV5-1; CDR3aa: ASSPGQLNEQF
len: 12; v_gene: TRBV11-2; CDR3aa: ASSPGGRNQPQH
len: 14; v_gene: TRBV5-1; CDR3aa: ASSSAWTGYNSPLH
len: 12; v_gene: TRBV19; CDR3aa: ASSTQALNYGYT
len: 19; v_gene: TRBV27; CDR3aa: ASSYPSSLDISALMNTEAF
len: 15; v_gene: TRBV10-2; CDR3aa: ASSEFGTGNYNSPLH
len: 12; v_gene: TRBV27; CDR3aa: ASSRTGRGQPQH
len: 12; v_gene: TRBV29-1; CDR3aa: SASGGAFVETQY
len: 13; v_gene: TRBV27; CDR3aa: ASSLSHPTGRGYT
len: 16; v_gene: TRBV12-5; CDR3aa: ASGLGWDRSATNEKLF
len: 9; v_gene: TRBV2; CDR3aa: ASSARTEAF
len: 13; v_gene: TRBV10-3; CDR3aa: AIMGAKTGLYGYT
len: 17; v_gene: TRBV5-1; CDR3aa: ASSLVGLAGGRSTDTQY
len: 12; v_gene: TRBV6-7; CDR3aa: ASSYLRGNTEAF
len: 13; v_gene: TRBV9; CDR3aa: ASSVGFTGTYGYT
len: 15; v_gene: TRBV4-2; CDR3aa: ASSLPIGTGVVEKLF
len: 12; v_gene: TRBV7-2; CDR3aa: ASSLQEEFYGYT
len: 13; v_gene: TRBV2; CDR3aa: ASSELRGILYAQY